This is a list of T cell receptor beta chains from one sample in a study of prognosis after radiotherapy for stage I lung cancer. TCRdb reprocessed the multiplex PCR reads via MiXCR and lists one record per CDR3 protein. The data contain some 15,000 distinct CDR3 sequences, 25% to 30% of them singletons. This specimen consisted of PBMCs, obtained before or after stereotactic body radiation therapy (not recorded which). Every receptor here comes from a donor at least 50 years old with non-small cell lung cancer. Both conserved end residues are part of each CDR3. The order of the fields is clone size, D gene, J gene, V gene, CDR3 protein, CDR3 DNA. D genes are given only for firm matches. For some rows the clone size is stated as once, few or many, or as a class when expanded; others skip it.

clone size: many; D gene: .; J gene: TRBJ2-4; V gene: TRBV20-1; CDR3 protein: CSASGGAEINIAKNIQYF; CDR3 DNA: TGCAGTGCTAGTGGTGGGGCCGAAATAAACATAGCCAAAAACATTCAGTACTTC
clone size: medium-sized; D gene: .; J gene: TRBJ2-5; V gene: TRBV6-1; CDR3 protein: CASSLGTNLYQETQYF; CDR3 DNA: TGTGCCAGCAGTCTCGGGACCAACTTGTACCAAGAGACCCAGTACTTC
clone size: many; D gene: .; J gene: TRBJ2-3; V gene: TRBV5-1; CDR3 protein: CASSPLGGDSSTDTQYF; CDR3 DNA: TGCGCCAGCAGCCCACTCGGGGGTGACTCAAGCACAGATACGCAGTATTTT
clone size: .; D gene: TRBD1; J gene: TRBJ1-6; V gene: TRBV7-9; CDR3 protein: CASIVHSGTGINWALHF; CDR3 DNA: TGTGCCAGCATCGTCCACTCCGGGACAGGGATTAATTGGGCCCTCCACTTT
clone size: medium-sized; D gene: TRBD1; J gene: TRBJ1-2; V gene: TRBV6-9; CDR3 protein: CASSYEGAYGYTF; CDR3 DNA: TGTGCCAGCAGTTATGAGGGGGCTTATGGCTACACCTTC
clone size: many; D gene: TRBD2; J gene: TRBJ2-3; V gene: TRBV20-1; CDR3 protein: CSAFLAAYTDTQYF; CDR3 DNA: TGCAGTGCTTTTCTAGCGGCGTACACAGATACGCAGTATTTT
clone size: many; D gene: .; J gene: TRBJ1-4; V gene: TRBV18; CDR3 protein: CASSPRAGAATNEKLFF; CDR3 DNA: TGTGCCAGCTCACCACGAGCAGGGGCTGCAACTAATGAAAAACTGTTTTTT
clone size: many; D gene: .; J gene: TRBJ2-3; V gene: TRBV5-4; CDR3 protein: CASRASGTSTDTQYF; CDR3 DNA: TGTGCCAGCAGGGCGAGCGGAACTAGCACAGATACGCAGTATTTT
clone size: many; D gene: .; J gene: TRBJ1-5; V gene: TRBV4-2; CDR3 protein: CASSQEGWNQPQHF; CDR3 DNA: TGTGCCAGCAGCCAGGAGGGTTGGAATCAGCCCCAGCATTTT
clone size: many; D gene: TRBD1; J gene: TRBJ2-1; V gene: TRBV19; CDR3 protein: CASSILTGTGVYNEQFF; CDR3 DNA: TGTGCCAGTAGTATATTAACCGGGACAGGGGTGTACAATGAGCAGTTCTTC
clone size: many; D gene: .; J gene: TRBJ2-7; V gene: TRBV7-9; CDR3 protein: CASSSGDSSYEQYF; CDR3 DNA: TGTGCCAGCAGCTCCGGTGACAGCTCCTACGAGCAGTACTTC